This TCR beta chain appears in the sequencing data of a study of T cell responses to AZD1222 COVID-19 vaccine (dated by TCRdb to about 2021). With respect to the entire study: AZD1222 recipients whose second dose came at about 4 weeks and those whose second dose came at about 12 weeks were combined into one group, since spike-specific TCR depth and breadth did not differ between the two schedules. A total of under 250 trial participants underwent TCR sequencing, of whom under 220 had received two doses of AZD1222 and 26 had received two doses of the MenACWY control vaccine. Trial participants were enrolled by age into subgroups of 18-55, 56-69 and 70-plus years, and around 150, 29 and 61 TCR-sequenced participants, respectively, were included in these subgroups.

Relative to germline, V is missing 1 base and J is missing 8 bases, with 6 bases of the junction outside any gene match. The CDR3 starts with the cysteine, ends with the phenylalanine, and has 16 residues. CDR3 DNA is the only sequence kept; it has 48 bases, read in frame from the first base. Reading the germline V gene (reference sequence) gives CDR1 SGHNT and CDR2 YYREEE. Explained via the paper, the time point label denotes: baseline before first vaccination. Samples from vaccinated people were obtained from the UK trials COV001 and COV002, which included a single-blind randomized controlled phase 2/3 trial of AZD1222 (ChAdOx1 nCoV-19) in healthy adults. Trial participant PBMC samples were collected at day 0 and day 28 after the second dose for TCRbeta chain sequencing. The CDR3 regions of human TCRbeta chains were analyzed by immunosequencing. As for the authors' bioinformatics: Repertoire TCRs were matched against a reference library of SARS-CoV-2-specific TCRs generated with the MIRA antigen-specificity platform. Breadth meant the fraction of unique TCRs that were SARS-CoV-2-associated, whereas depth meant the fraction of total T cells that were SARS-CoV-2-associated. Using the MIRA data, each spike-specific TCR was assigned both to the spike region to which the TCR was reactive and to a CD4 or CD8 class. Log10-transformed breadth and depth values were compared by one-way ANOVA with Sidak's multiple comparisons tests. TCRdb provides this immuneACCESS table in a form limited to in-frame rearrangements. Some clones are lacking; in checked studies, under half of them reflect an unresolved V gene, and why the rest are absent is not known. V, J and clone size derive from that table, while D and trimming were established from the DNA sequence. Here the sample has around 99,000 clones; roughly 87% occur a single time. The top ten clonotypes cover 3.5% to 4.5% of the sample.

As regards this clone: The specificity of this receptor is unknown. No per-base quality is available; no much larger clone lies one base away.

What the authors observed across the whole study: Vaccine-associated CD4 TCRs spanned the whole spike protein, with dominant responses in regions 160-218 and 743-854. In the small 56-69-year group, the increase in depth fell short of significance, most likely because of low power. Conclusions about previously exposed vaccinees were limited because only five to seven AZD1222 recipients were SARS-CoV-2 seropositive at baseline. Most participants were white British and females outnumbered males, and the authors suggested that clonal diversity may have been underestimated. Spike-specific TCR breadth and depth rose significantly after two AZD1222 doses compared with day 0 and with MenACWY recipients. Epitopes outside the regions mutated in the B.1.351 and B.1.1.7 variants were reportedly recognized by nearly half of the unique spike-specific TCRs. Because no samples from the day 14 peak response were available, repertoires could be characterized only after the peak T cell response.

The rearrangement combines TRBV5-4 with TRBJ1-4; TRBD1 agrees with 12 junctional bases. The source material was peripheral blood, sampled on day 0 of AZD1222 vaccination. The receptor was isolated from an adult in good health. The DNA sequence is TGTGCCAGCAGCTTGAGGGGGACAGGGGGCAGCGAAAAACTGTTTTTT. The translation is CASSLRGTGGSEKLFF.